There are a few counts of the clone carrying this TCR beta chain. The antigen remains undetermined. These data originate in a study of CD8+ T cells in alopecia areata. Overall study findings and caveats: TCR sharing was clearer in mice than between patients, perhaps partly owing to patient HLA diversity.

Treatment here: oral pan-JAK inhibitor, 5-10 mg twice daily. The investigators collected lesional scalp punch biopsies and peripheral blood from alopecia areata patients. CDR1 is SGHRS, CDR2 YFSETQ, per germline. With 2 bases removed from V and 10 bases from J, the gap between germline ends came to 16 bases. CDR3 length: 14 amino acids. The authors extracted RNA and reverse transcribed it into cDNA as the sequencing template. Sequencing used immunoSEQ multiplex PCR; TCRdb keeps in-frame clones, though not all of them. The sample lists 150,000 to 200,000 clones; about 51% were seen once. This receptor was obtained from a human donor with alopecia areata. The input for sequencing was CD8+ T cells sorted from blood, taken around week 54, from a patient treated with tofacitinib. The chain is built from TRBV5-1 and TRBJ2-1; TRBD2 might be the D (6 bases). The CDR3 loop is CASSLRPGGYEQFF. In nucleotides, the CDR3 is TGCGCCAGCAGCTTACGGCCCGGGGGATACGAGCAGTTCTTC. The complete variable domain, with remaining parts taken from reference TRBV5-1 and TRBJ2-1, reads KAGVTQTPRYLIKTRGQQVTLSCSPISGHRSVSWYQQTPGQGLQFLFEYFSETQRNKGNFPGRFSGRQFSNSRSEMNVSTLELGDSALYLCASSLRPGGYEQFFGPGTRLTVL.